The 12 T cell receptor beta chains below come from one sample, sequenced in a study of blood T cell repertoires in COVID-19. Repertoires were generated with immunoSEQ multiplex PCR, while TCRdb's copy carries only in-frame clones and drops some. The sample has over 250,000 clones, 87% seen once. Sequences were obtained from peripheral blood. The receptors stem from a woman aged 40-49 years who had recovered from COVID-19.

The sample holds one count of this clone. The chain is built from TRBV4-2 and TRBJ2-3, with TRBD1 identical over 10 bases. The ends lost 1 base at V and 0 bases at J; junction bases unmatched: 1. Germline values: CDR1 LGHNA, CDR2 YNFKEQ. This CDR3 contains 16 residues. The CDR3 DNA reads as TGTGCCAGCAGCCAAGGGACAGGGGGGAGCACAGATACGCAGTATTTT. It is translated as CASSQGTGGSTDTQYF.

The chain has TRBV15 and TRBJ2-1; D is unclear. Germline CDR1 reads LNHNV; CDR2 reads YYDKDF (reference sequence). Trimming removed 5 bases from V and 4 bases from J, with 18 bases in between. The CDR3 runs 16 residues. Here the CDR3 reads CATSPFRVTPYNEQFF. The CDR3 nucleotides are TGTGCCACCAGCCCATTTCGGGTTACCCCGTACAATGAGCAGTTCTTC.

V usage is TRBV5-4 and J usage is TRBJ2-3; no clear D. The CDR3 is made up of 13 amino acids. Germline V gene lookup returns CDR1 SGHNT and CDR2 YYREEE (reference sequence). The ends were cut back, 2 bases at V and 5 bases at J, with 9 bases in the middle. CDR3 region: CASSFPSGDTQYF. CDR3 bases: TGTGCCAGCAGCTTTCCCTCGGGAGATACGCAGTATTTT.

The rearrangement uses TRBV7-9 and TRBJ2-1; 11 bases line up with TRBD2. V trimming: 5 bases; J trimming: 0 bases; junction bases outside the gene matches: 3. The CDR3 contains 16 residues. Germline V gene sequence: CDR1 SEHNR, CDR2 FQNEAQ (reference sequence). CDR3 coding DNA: TGTGCCAGCAGCCGACTAGCGGGGAGCTCCTACAATGAGCAGTTCTTC. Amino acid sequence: CASSRLAGSSYNEQFF.

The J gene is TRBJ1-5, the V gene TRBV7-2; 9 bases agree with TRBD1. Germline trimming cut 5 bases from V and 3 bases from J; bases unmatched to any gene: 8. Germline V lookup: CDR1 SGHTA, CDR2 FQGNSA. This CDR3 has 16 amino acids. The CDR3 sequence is CASSPRTGALNQPQHF. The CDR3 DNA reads TGTGCCAGCAGCCCTAGGACAGGGGCCCTCAATCAGCCCCAGCATTTT.

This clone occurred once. In DNA form, the CDR3 reads TGTGCCAGCACGCGTCTATCCTACAATGAGCAGTTCTTC. Amino acids: CASTRLSYNEQFF. This sequence joins TRBV6-5 and TRBJ2-1; D call uncertain. Trimming took off 7 bases at V and 1 base at J, with 8 bases between the two ends. CDR1 MNHEY and CDR2 SVGAGI come from the germline V gene. This CDR3 spans 13 amino acids.

The CDR3 DNA follows: TGTGCCAGCAGCATGGGACAGGGGGCTTTGTCCGAGCAGTACTTC. Residues: CASSMGQGALSEQYF. The chain couples TRBV9 to TRBJ2-7; TRBD1 agrees at 12 bases. The CDR3 runs 15 residues. V dropped 4 bases and J dropped 6; count of bases not matched to a gene: 8. Germline V gives CDR1 SGDLS, CDR2 YYNGEE.

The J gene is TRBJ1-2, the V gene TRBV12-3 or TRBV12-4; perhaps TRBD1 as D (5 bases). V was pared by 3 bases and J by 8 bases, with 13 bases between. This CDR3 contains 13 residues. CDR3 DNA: TGTGCCAGCAGTTTCGGAGACGGGGGAGGCTACACCTTC. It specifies CASSFGDGGGYTF.

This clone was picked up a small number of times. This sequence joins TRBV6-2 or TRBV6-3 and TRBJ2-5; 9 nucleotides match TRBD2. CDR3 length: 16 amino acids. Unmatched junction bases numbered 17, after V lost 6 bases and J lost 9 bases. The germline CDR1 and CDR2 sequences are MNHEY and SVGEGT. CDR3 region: CASSPTPRGGALSQYF. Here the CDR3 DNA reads TGTGCCAGCAGCCCCACCCCTCGCGGGGGGGCACTTTCCCAGTACTTC.

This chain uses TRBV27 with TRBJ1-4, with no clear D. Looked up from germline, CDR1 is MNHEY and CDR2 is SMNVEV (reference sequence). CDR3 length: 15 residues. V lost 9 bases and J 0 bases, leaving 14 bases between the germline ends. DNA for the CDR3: TGTGCCAGTCGCCGGGGAGTTGCAACTAATGAAAAACTGTTTTTT. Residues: CASRRGVATNEKLFF.

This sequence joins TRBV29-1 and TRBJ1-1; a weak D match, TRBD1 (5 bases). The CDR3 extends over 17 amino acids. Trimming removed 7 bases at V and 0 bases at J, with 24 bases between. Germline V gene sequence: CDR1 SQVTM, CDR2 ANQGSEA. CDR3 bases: TGCAGCGCGGTCGGGCCCTCGGGGACTTTAATGAACACTGAAGCTTTCTTT. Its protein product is CSAVGPSGTLMNTEAFF.

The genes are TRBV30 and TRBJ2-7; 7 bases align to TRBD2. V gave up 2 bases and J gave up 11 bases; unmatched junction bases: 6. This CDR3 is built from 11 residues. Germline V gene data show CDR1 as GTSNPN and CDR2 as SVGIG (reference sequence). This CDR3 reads CAWSWEGSEYF. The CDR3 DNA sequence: TGTGCCTGGAGTTGGGAGGGGTCGGAGTACTTC.